This T cell receptor (beta chain) is drawn from a study of blood T cell repertoires in COVID-19. About the study: PBMCs, B-cell-depleted T cells, or T cells were the source of the cDNA or gDNA that made up the material.

In the study's own analysis: It was from reference gene primer amplification that nucleated cell counts were estimated. The assay was immunoSEQ multiplex PCR, and TCRdb's table has in-frame clones only and misses some. The D gene and trimming were derived from the DNA, and the V and J assignments and clone size from that table. The sample comprises 150,000 or so clones, almost 80% of which are singletons, and about 2.9% rests with the top ten. The sequence came from a woman aged 45 to 65 who had recovered from COVID-19. The specimen sequenced was PBMCs or T cells enriched from blood (not recorded which).

The CDR3 coding sequence is TGTGCCAGCAGCCGGACAGGGGGCACTGAAGCTTTCTTT. Its translation is CASSRTGGTEAFF. The J gene is TRBJ1-1, the V gene TRBV7-8, with 10 positions matching TRBD1. The germline V gene encodes CDR1 SGHVS and CDR2 FQNEAQ. The CDR3 consists of 13 residues. V gave up 5 bases and J gave up 4 bases; unmatched junction bases: 1.